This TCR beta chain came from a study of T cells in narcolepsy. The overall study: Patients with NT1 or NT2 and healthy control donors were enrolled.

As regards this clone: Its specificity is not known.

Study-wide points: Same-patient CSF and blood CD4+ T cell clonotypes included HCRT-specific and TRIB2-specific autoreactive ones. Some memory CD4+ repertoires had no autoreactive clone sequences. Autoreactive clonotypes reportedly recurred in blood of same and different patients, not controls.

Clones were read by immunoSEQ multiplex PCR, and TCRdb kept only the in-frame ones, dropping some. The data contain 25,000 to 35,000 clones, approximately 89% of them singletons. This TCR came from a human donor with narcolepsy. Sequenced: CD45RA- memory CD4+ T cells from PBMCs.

The CDR3 is CASSEPTDRYGYTF. The CDR3 nucleotides read TGTGCCAGCAGTGAACCGACGGACCGCTATGGCTACACCTTC. V is TRBV25-1 and J is TRBJ1-2; D gene ambiguous. Trimming removed 2 bases at V and 4 bases at J, with 11 bases between. From germline, CDR1 is MGHDK and CDR2 SYGVNS. The CDR3 sequence is 14 residues long.